This T cell receptor (beta chain) was obtained from a study of blood T cell repertoires in COVID-19. As for the study in general: From the United States, Italy and Spain came samples of acute and convalescent COVID-19.

V gave up 3 bases and J gave up 2 bases; unmatched junction bases: 6. Per the germline V gene, CDR1 is SGHRS and CDR2 is YFSETQ. The length of the CDR3 is 15 residues. Repertoires were generated with immunoSEQ multiplex PCR, while TCRdb's copy carries only in-frame clones and drops some. The top ten hold approximately 4% of the sample, which has around 130,000 clones, 75% to 90% seen once. The origin of this receptor is a human donor in a cohort sampled during active COVID-19. Material: peripheral blood. V usage is TRBV5-1 and J usage is TRBJ2-3, with TRBD2 matching 7 bases. The CDR3 here is CASSYSGANTDTQYF. The CDR3 DNA is TGCGCCAGCAGCTACAGCGGGGCGAACACAGATACGCAGTATTTT. Combining the CDR3 with reference TRBV5-1 and TRBJ2-3 gives the whole variable domain KAGVTQTPRYLIKTRGQQVTLSCSPISGHRSVSWYQQTPGQGLQFLFEYFSETQRNKGNFPGRFSGRQFSNSRSEMNVSTLELGDSALYLCASSYSGANTDTQYFGPGTRLTVL.